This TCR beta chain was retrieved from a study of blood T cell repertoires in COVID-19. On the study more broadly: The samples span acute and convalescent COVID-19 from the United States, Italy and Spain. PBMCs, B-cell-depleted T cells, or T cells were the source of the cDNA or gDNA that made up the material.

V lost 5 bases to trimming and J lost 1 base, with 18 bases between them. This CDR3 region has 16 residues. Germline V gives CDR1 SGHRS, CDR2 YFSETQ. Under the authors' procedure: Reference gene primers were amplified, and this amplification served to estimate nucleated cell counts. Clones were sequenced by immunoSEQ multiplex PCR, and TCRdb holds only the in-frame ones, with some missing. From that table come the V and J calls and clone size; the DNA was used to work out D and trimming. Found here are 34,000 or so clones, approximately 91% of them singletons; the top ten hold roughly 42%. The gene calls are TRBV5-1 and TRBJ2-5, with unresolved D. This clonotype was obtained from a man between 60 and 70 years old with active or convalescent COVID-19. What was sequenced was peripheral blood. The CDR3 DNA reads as TGCGCCAGCAGAGAGCTGCCTTTAGATTCCCAAGAGACCCAGTACTTC. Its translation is CASRELPLDSQETQYF.